This T cell receptor beta chain was sequenced in a study of blood T cell repertoires in COVID-19. The overall study: Material from acute and convalescent COVID-19 was sourced from the United States, Italy and Spain. T cells, B-cell-depleted T cells, or PBMCs supplied cDNA or gDNA.

Germline CDR1 reads SGDLS; CDR2 reads YYNGEE. The V end lost 3 bases, the J end lost 3 bases, and 9 bases lay between the germline ends. The CDR3 length is 14 residues. As processed by the authors: How many nucleated cells were present was estimated from reference gene primer amplification. Measured with immunoSEQ multiplex PCR; TCRdb has only the in-frame clones, and not every one. The V and J calls and clone size were taken over from that table, and D and trimming were inferred from the DNA. The sample comprises around 120,000 clones, about nine tenths of which are singletons, and under 2% rests with the top ten.

This sequence was found in a human donor with active COVID-19. The donor label of this sample is uncertain. Sequenced input: peripheral blood. The chain is built from TRBV9 and TRBJ1-4; D is unresolved. Written as DNA, the CDR3 is TGTGCCAGCAGCGCAGGTGTGCCTAATGAAAAACTGTTTTTT. Protein sequence: CASSAGVPNEKLFF.